The clone carrying this T cell receptor beta chain was observed many times. Its antigen is unknown. The entry originates in a study of blood T cells in healthy people across ages. The CDR3 totals 14 residues. Germline V gene sequence: CDR1 PRHDT, CDR2 FYEKMQ (reference sequence). V was shortened by 4 bases and J by 2 bases, with 12 bases between the two germline ends. Donors were systemically healthy Caucasian individuals from Russia aged about 6 to 95 years. The draw of peripheral blood yielded roughly 9.4 milliliters from each donor. Primed by a sample-barcoded 5' primer and a J-beta primer mix, a second PCR proceeded for about 6 to 11 cycles. All samples gave at least 2.5 million CDR3-containing paired-end reads. TCRdb processed the 5' RACE reads anew with MiXCR; each CDR3 protein has one entry. The sample shows about 1.7 million distinct CDR3 sequences, 25% to 30% of them seen only once. Study-wide findings and caveats: Diversity of TCR beta per million T cells declined in a roughly linear way with age.

The source is a woman in her twenties or thirties in good health. This sequence joins TRBV13 and TRBJ2-7; D might be TRBD2 (6 bases). Sequences were obtained from blood. For the CDR3, the DNA is TGTGCCAGCAGCTCCCGGGACTTACCCTACGAGCAGTACTTC. This sequence encodes CASSSRDLPYEQYF.